These 28 T cell receptor beta chains were all obtained from the same sample, sequenced in a study of monozygotic twins with cystic fibrosis. Using immunoSEQ multiplex PCR, the repertoire was profiled, and TCRdb retains in-frame clones only, with some absent. The sample carries about 8,000 clones, about 94% recorded once. The sequenced material came from blood. The receptors shown here come from a boy younger than 10 with cystic fibrosis.

The CDR3 nucleotides are TGTGCCAGCAGCTTAGAGGGAAACACCATATATTTT. This sequence encodes CASSLEGNTIYF. The V call is TRBV7-2, the J call TRBJ1-3, with D uncertain. The CDR3 is 12 residues long. Trimming cost V 1 base and J 4 bases, with 2 bases left between them. CDR1 SGHTA and CDR2 FQGNSA come from the germline V gene.

The chain couples TRBV7-2 to TRBJ2-1; no definite D call. Per germline, CDR1 SGHTA and CDR2 FQGNSA. The germline V and J ends were trimmed by 1 base and 6 bases, with 10 bases remaining between them. The CDR3 covers 14 residues. CDR3 amino acids: CASSLDDEVNEQFF. CDR3 DNA sequence: TGTGCCAGCAGCTTAGATGACGAGGTCAATGAGCAGTTCTTC.

In its sample, this clone was seen once. The chain uses TRBV9 and TRBJ2-1; D is ambiguous. CDR1 and CDR2 from the germline V gene are SGDLS and YYNGEE. This CDR3 comprises 12 residues. V lost 3 bases, J lost 5 bases, and 6 bases lay in between. The CDR3 bases are TGTGCCAGCAGCGCTACAAACAATGAGCAGTTCTTC. It is translated as CASSATNNEQFF.

The sample holds a few counts of this clone. The V gene is TRBV7-9, the J gene TRBJ1-3; D call uncertain. V was shortened by 1 base and J by 2 bases, with 3 bases between the two germline ends. The CDR3 is 13 amino acids. Germline V gene data show CDR1 as SEHNR and CDR2 as FQNEAQ (reference sequence). In nucleotides, the CDR3 is TGTGCCAGCAGCTTAGGTACTGGAAACACCATATATTTT. It is translated as CASSLGTGNTIYF. The whole variable domain, remainder taken from reference TRBV7-9 and TRBJ1-3, is DTGVSQNPRHKITKRGQNVTFRCDPISEHNRLYWYRQTLGQGPEFLTYFQNEAQLEKSRLLSDRFSAERPKGSFSTLEIQRTEQGDSAMYLCASSLGTGNTIYFGEGSWLTVV.

The chain carries TRBV11-1 and TRBJ2-5; 7 positions agree with TRBD2. Per germline, CDR1 SGHAT and CDR2 FQDESV (reference sequence). The V gene end was trimmed by 5 bases and the J gene end by 5 bases; junction bases not matched to a gene: 8. The length of the CDR3 is 14 residues. This CDR3 reads CASSRDYGSETQYF. The CDR3 bases are TGTGCCAGCAGCCGGGACTATGGATCGGAGACCCAGTACTTC.

This chain uses TRBV6-5 with TRBJ2-6; D is unresolved. This CDR3 has 16 residues. CDR1 and CDR2 (germline): MNHEY, SVGAGI. Trimming left V 0 bases short and J 2 bases short, with 8 bases between. This chain's CDR3 is CASSYSIEPGANVLTF. For the CDR3, the DNA is TGTGCCAGCAGTTACTCGATAGAGCCTGGGGCCAACGTCCTGACTTTC.

The genes are TRBV2 and TRBJ1-4; D remains unclear. The CDR3 length is 13 residues. Germline V gene sequence: CDR1 SNHLY, CDR2 FYNNEI. Trimming took 8 bases from V and 0 from J, leaving 7 bases between them. In DNA form, the CDR3 reads TGTGCCAGCGACCGGGCAACTAATGAAAAACTGTTTTTT. Translating gives CASDRATNEKLFF.

The rearrangement links TRBV27 to TRBJ1-6, with D perhaps TRBD1 (6 bases). Trimming removed 5 bases at V and 8 bases at J, with 16 bases between. Per germline, CDR1 MNHEY and CDR2 SMNVEV (reference sequence). The CDR3 is 15 amino acids. The CDR3 is CASSTLTGLDSPLHF. For the CDR3, the DNA is TGTGCCAGCAGTACGCTCACAGGGTTAGATTCACCCCTCCACTTT.

The chain couples TRBV6-5 to TRBJ2-2, with D unresolved. The CDR3 is made up of 15 amino acids. With 0 bases removed from V and 2 bases from J, the gap between germline ends came to 7 bases. The germline CDR1 and CDR2 sequences are MNHEY and SVGAGI. The CDR3 spells CASSYSGSNTGELFF. The CDR3 DNA reads as TGTGCCAGCAGTTACTCAGGCAGCAACACCGGGGAGCTGTTTTTT.

V gene TRBV5-1 combines with J gene TRBJ1-2; D gene ambiguous. The V gene's germline CDR1 is SGHRS and CDR2 YFSETQ. The CDR3 extends over 14 amino acids. V was clipped by 4 bases and J by 1 base, with 11 bases between them. The CDR3 DNA sequence: TGCGCCAGCAGCCCCGCCAGGATTAACTATGGCTACACCTTC. Its translation: CASSPARINYGYTF.

The V gene is TRBV5-8, the J gene TRBJ1-2, with a tentative D call TRBD1 (5 bases). Germline V gene data show CDR1 as SGHTS and CDR2 as YDEGEE. The CDR3 runs 14 residues. V lost 1 base, J lost 7 bases, and 14 bases lay in between. CDR3 coding DNA: TGTGCCAGCAGCTTGTACTGGGGGATCCTTGGCTACACCTTC. Protein: CASSLYWGILGYTF. The whole variable domain, filled in from reference TRBV5-8 and TRBJ1-2, reads EAGVTQSPTHLIKTRGQQATLRCSPISGHTSVYWYQQALGLGLQFLLWYDEGEERNRGNFPPRFSGRQFPNYSSELNVNALELEDSALYLCASSLYWGILGYTFGSGTRLTVV.

The chain links TRBV4-3 to TRBJ1-6, with 7 bases that match TRBD1. Germline trimming cut 0 bases from V and 9 bases from J; bases unmatched to any gene: 14. The CDR3 consists of 18 residues. The germline gives CDR1 LGHNA, CDR2 YSLEER. This CDR3 reads CASSQEAPRGESGSPLHF. CDR3 bases: TGCGCCAGCAGCCAAGAGGCCCCCAGGGGGGAAAGTGGTTCACCCCTCCACTTT.

V and J are TRBV2 and TRBJ2-7; D ambiguous. CDR1 and CDR2 (germline): SNHLY, FYNNEI. Between the trimmed V and J ends, which lost 6 bases and 3 bases, there was a span of 3 bases. The CDR3 length is 10 residues. As DNA, the CDR3 is TGTGCCAGCAGAGACTACGAGCAGTACTTC. It yields the protein CASRDYEQYF.

In its sample, this clone was seen a few times. The rearrangement uses TRBV9 and TRBJ1-3, with D perhaps matching TRBD1 (5 bases). The V end was cut by 4 bases, the J end by 4 bases, with 9 bases between. The length of the CDR3 is 13 residues. Per the germline V gene, CDR1 is SGDLS and CDR2 is YYNGEE. CDR3 sequence reads: CASSFRQGNTIYF. The CDR3 DNA follows: TGTGCCAGCAGCTTTCGACAGGGAAACACCATATATTTT. Based on the CDR3 plus reference TRBV9 and TRBJ1-3, the full variable domain is DSGVTQTPKHLITATGQRVTLRCSPRSGDLSVYWYQQSLDQGLQFLIQYYNGEERAKGNILERFSAQQFPDLHSELNLSSLELGDSALYFCASSFRQGNTIYFGEGSWLTVV.

The chain is built from TRBV12-5 and TRBJ2-1; 10 positions match TRBD2. J lost 1 base, V lost 2 bases, and 8 bases had no gene match. The CDR3 is 18 residues long. Germline V lookup: CDR1 LGHNT, CDR2 FRNRAP. CDR3 amino acids: CASGLTPLAGTSYNEQFF. Here the CDR3 DNA reads TGTGCTAGTGGTTTGACACCACTAGCGGGGACATCCTACAATGAGCAGTTCTTC.

For the CDR3, the DNA is TGTGCCAGCAGCTTAGGCGCGGACTACGAGCAGTACTTC. Protein sequence: CASSLGADYEQYF. The J gene is TRBJ2-7, the V gene TRBV13; unclear D gene. V lost 0 bases and J 3 bases, leaving 6 bases between the germline ends. This CDR3 contains 13 residues. Germline V gene sequence: CDR1 PRHDT, CDR2 FYEKMQ (reference sequence).

The chain combines TRBV2 with TRBJ1-1, with D unresolved. Deletions cut 6 bases from V and 1 base from J, with 6 bases between. Germline V gene data show CDR1 as SNHLY and CDR2 as FYNNEI. The CDR3 has 12 amino acids. CDR3 DNA: TGTGCCAGCAGGAGTAAGAACACTGAAGCTTTCTTT. The encoded protein is CASRSKNTEAFF. Supplemented by reference TRBV2 and TRBJ1-1, the full variable domain reads EPEVTQTPSHQVTQMGQEVILRCVPISNHLYFYWYRQILGQKVEFLVSFYNNEISEKSEIFDDQFSVERPDGSNFTLKIRSTKLEDSAMYFCASRSKNTEAFFGQGTRLTVV.

The chain recombines TRBV7-8 with TRBJ1-1; D not resolved. This CDR3 spans 11 amino acids. The V gene lost 8 bases and the J gene lost 7 bases, with 11 bases spanning the gap. Germline-derived CDR1 and CDR2 are SGHVS and FQNEAQ. The CDR3 reads CASRYEGEAFF. The DNA of the CDR3 is TGTGCCAGCCGGTACGAGGGTGAAGCTTTCTTT. The full variable domain, in which reference TRBV7-8 and TRBJ1-1 provide the parts outside the CDR3, is GAGVSQSPRYKVAKRGQDVALRCDPISGHVSLFWYQQALGQGPEFLTYFQNEAQLDKSGLPSDRFFAERPEGSVSTLKIQRTQQEDSAVYLCASRYEGEAFFGQGTRLTVV.

The CDR3 bases are TGTGCCAGCAGCCAAGCGGGGAGCTCCTACAATGAGCAGTTCTTC. Protein: CASSQAGSSYNEQFF. The chain joins TRBV4-2 to TRBJ2-1, with D perhaps TRBD2 (5 bases). Trimming shortened V by 1 base and J by 0 bases, and 7 bases separated the two germline ends. Germline-derived CDR1 and CDR2 are LGHNA and YNFKEQ. The CDR3 extends over 15 amino acids.

As DNA, the CDR3 is TGTGCCAGCAGCGTAGGTGGTGGGACACTGATAAAAGAGACCCAGTACTTC. The encoded protein is CASSVGGGTLIKETQYF. The gene calls are TRBV9 and TRBJ2-5; TRBD1 might be the D (6 bases). V was pared by 0 bases and J by 3 bases, with 18 bases between. The CDR3 spans 17 residues. Germline V gives CDR1 SGDLS, CDR2 YYNGEE.

CDR3 protein: CASSLARLGWGDTQYF. CDR3 coding DNA: TGCGCCAGCAGCTTGGCCAGACTAGGATGGGGGGATACGCAGTATTTT. The chain joins TRBV5-1 to TRBJ2-3; D perhaps matches TRBD2 (6 bases). The germline V and J ends were trimmed by 0 bases and 6 bases, with 17 bases remaining between them. This CDR3 is built from 16 residues. In germline, CDR1 is SGHRS, CDR2 YFSETQ.

This clone was found once. The chain employs TRBV27 and TRBJ1-1; TRBD1 is a possible D gene (5 bases). The V gene lost 0 bases and the J gene lost 7 bases, with 15 bases spanning the gap. Germline CDR1 reads MNHEY; CDR2 reads SMNVEV (reference sequence). This CDR3 has 15 amino acids. The CDR3 sequence is CASSLSTGTKDEAFF. The CDR3 DNA reads TGTGCCAGCAGTTTATCGACGGGGACGAAAGATGAAGCTTTCTTT.

This chain links TRBV9 with TRBJ2-1; the D call may be TRBD1 or TRBD2 (6 bases each). V lost 0 bases and J lost 0, with 16 bases in between. The length of the CDR3 is 18 residues. CDR1 and CDR2 (germline): SGDLS, YYNGEE. The chain's CDR3 is CASSVAVVGGSSYNEQFF. The DNA of the CDR3 is TGTGCCAGCAGCGTAGCTGTAGTCGGGGGCAGCTCCTACAATGAGCAGTTCTTC. Full variable domain (remainder filled in from reference TRBV9 and TRBJ2-1): DSGVTQTPKHLITATGQRVTLRCSPRSGDLSVYWYQQSLDQGLQFLIQYYNGEERAKGNILERFSAQQFPDLHSELNLSSLELGDSALYFCASSVAVVGGSSYNEQFFGPGTRLTVL.

V usage is TRBV9 and J usage is TRBJ2-2; 8 positions agree with TRBD1. Looked up from germline, CDR1 is SGDLS and CDR2 is YYNGEE. V shed 3 bases and J 3 bases; nucleotides not matched to a gene: 10. The CDR3 is 17 amino acids. CDR3 nucleotides: TGTGCCAGCAGCGCCAGTCCAAGGACAGGGTACACCGGGGAGCTGTTTTTT. Translating it yields CASSASPRTGYTGELFF.

V and J are TRBV6-4 and TRBJ2-1; D not resolved. The V gene lost 3 bases and the J gene lost 0 bases, with 6 bases spanning the gap. The CDR3 consists of 14 residues. Looked up from germline, CDR1 is MRHNA and CDR2 is SNTAGT. In DNA form, the CDR3 reads TGTGCCAGCAGTGAAGAGAGCTCCTACAATGAGCAGTTCTTC. This translates into CASSEESSYNEQFF.

The genes are TRBV6-6 and TRBJ1-6, with 7 nucleotides matching TRBD1. The V gene end was trimmed by 2 bases and the J gene end by 7 bases; junction bases not matched to a gene: 8. CDR1 is MNHNY, CDR2 SVGAGI, per germline (reference sequence). The CDR3 runs 16 residues. CDR3: CASSYHFRQGNSPLHF. In DNA, the CDR3 is TGTGCCAGCAGTTACCATTTCCGACAGGGAAATTCACCCCTCCACTTT.

V is TRBV9 and J is TRBJ2-1, with D possibly TRBD1 on 7 matching bases. CDR3 length: 15 residues. The germline V gene has CDR1 SGDLS and CDR2 YYNGEE. Deletions cut 6 bases from V and 10 bases from J, with 23 bases between. Here the CDR3 DNA reads TGTGCCAGCACTCAGGGGGGCGCCGAGAATTGGGAGCAGTTCTTC. This gives the protein CASTQGGAENWEQFF. Together with reference TRBV9 and TRBJ2-1, the CDR3 gives the full variable domain: DSGVTQTPKHLITATGQRVTLRCSPRSGDLSVYWYQQSLDQGLQFLIQYYNGEERAKGNILERFSAQQFPDLHSELNLSSLELGDSALYFCASTQGGAENWEQFFGPGTRLTVL.

The CDR3 sequence: CASSLDPSRTTDTQYF. As DNA, the CDR3 is TGTGCCAGCAGCTTGGACCCCAGCAGGACCACAGATACGCAGTATTTT. The chain carries TRBV11-2 and TRBJ2-3; D gene uncertain. V lost 3 bases and J lost 2, with 15 bases in between. Germline V gives CDR1 SGHAT, CDR2 FQNNGV. The CDR3 covers 16 residues.